This TCR beta chain was captured in a study of cytomegalovirus exposure and HLA in healthy donors. PCR involved 60 Vbeta and 13 Jbeta primers. Clones were sequenced by immunoSEQ multiplex PCR, and TCRdb holds only the in-frame ones, with some missing. The table includes over 150,000 clones, roughly 85% detected once. The sample taken for sequencing was PBMCs. This TCR derives from a woman between 45 and 65 years old in good health and CMV-seronegative.

Here the CDR3 DNA reads TGTGCCAGCAGTCCGGTACTCACGACTTACCAAGAGACCCAGTACTTC. It yields the protein CASSPVLTTYQETQYF. This sequence joins TRBV27 and TRBJ2-5; D is undetermined. The CDR3 has 16 residues. V was pared by 5 bases and J by 0 bases, with 16 bases between. The V gene's germline CDR1 is MNHEY and CDR2 SMNVEV (reference sequence).